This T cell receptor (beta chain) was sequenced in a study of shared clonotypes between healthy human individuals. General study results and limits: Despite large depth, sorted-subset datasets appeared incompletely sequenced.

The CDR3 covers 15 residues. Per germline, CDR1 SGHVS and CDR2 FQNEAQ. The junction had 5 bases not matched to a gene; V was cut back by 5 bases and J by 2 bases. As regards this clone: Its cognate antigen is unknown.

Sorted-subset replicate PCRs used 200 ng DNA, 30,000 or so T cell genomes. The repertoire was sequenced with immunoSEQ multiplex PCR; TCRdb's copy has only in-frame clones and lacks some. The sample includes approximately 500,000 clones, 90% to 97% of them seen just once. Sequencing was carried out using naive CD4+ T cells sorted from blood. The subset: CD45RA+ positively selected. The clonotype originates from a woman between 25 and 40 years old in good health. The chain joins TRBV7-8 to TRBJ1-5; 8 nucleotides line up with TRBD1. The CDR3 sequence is CASSHETGGNQPQHF. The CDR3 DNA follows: TGTGCCAGCAGCCATGAGACAGGGGGCAATCAGCCCCAGCATTTT.